The 15 T cell receptor beta chains reported below all come from one sample, sequenced in a study of early T cells in non-severe SARS-CoV-2 infection (dated by TCRdb to the early 2020s). To prepare the library, 5' RACE was applied. Instrument used: NextSeq 500. Using fastp at Q25 and MiXCR, TCRdb reprocessed the public reads and kept productive beta chains. Every distinct CDR3 protein forms one entry, paired with its most common genes and DNA. This sample holds roughly 63,000 distinct CDR3 sequences; under 15% were observed only once. About 4% of the sample lies in the top ten. Material for sequencing was whole blood. The receptors derive from an adult who was a healthcare worker with PCR-confirmed SARS-CoV-2 infection or an uninfected control (not recorded which).

This clonotype came up a few times. The V call is TRBV5-1, the J call TRBJ2-2; 10 positions match TRBD1. The CDR3 spans 13 residues. CDR1 is SGHRS and CDR2 is YFSETQ in the germline V gene. Germline trimming cut 7 bases from V and 4 bases from J; bases unmatched to any gene: 1. In DNA, the CDR3 is TGCGCCAGCCGACAGGGGGCCACCGGGGAGCTGTTTTTT. It codes for CASRQGATGELFF.

This clonotype was recorded many times. The rearrangement uses TRBV12-3 or TRBV12-4 and TRBJ2-3; no definite D call. V was pared by 0 bases and J by 0 bases, with 4 bases between. The CDR3 totals 14 residues. Here the CDR3 DNA reads TGTGCCAGCAGTTTAGCGGGAAGCACAGATACGCAGTATTTT. It specifies CASSLAGSTDTQYF.

This clonotype was counted a few times. This chain joins TRBV12-3 or TRBV12-4 and TRBJ1-2; no clear D gene. The CDR3 covers 13 residues. V lost 3 bases, J lost 6 bases, and 11 bases lay in between. The CDR3 protein is CASSLGSEDGYTF. In DNA form, the CDR3 reads TGTGCCAGCAGTTTGGGATCGGAGGATGGCTACACCTTC.

This clonotype was recorded many times. The J gene is TRBJ2-3, the V gene TRBV9; no definite D call. The CDR3 totals 11 residues. CDR1 SGDLS and CDR2 YYNGEE come from the germline V gene. Between the trimmed V and J ends, which lost 4 bases and 5 bases, there was a span of 5 bases. DNA of the CDR3: TGTGCCAGCAGCCGGAGAGATACGCAGTATTTT. Translated: CASSRRDTQYF.

This clonotype was observed at least ten times. V is TRBV28 and J is TRBJ2-3; TRBD2 might be the D (6 bases). The length of the CDR3 is 15 residues. V was trimmed by 4 bases and J by 0 bases, leaving 11 bases between them. CDR1 and CDR2 from the germline V gene are MDHEN and SYDVKM. The CDR3 loop is CASSSGDTSTDTQYF. As DNA, the CDR3 is TGTGCCAGCAGTTCGGGGGATACTAGCACAGATACGCAGTATTTT. Combining the CDR3 with reference TRBV28 and TRBJ2-3 gives the whole variable domain DVKVTQSSRYLVKRTGEKVFLECVQDMDHENMFWYRQDPGLGLRLIYFSYDVKMKEKGDIPEGYSVSREKKERFSLILESASTNQTSMYLCASSSGDTSTDTQYFGPGTRLTVL.

This clonotype was counted a few times. The chain uses TRBV19 and TRBJ2-2; D gene ambiguous. Per the germline V gene, CDR1 is LNHDA and CDR2 is SQIVND (reference sequence). This CDR3 has 15 residues. Trimming removed 1 base from V and 1 base from J, with 7 bases in between. CDR3 bases: TGTGCCAGTAGTATAGCAAACAGGAACACCGGGGAGCTGTTTTTT. It yields the protein CASSIANRNTGELFF.

This sequence joins TRBV3-1 and TRBJ2-7, with D possibly matching TRBD2 (5 bases). The CDR3 spans 15 residues. From germline, CDR1 is LGHDT and CDR2 YNNKEL (reference sequence). V lost 1 base and J lost 0, with 10 bases in between. DNA for the CDR3: TGTGCCAGCAGCCAAGTGGCTAGCAACTCCTACGAGCAGTACTTC. Encoded protein: CASSQVASNSYEQYF.

This clonotype has more than one count but fewer than ten. The V and J genes are TRBV20-1 and TRBJ2-3, with 10 bases identical to TRBD2. Germline V gives CDR1 DFQATT, CDR2 SNEGSKA (reference sequence). The CDR3 covers 14 residues. J gave up 2 bases and V 5 bases, and 4 bases lay outside the gene matches. Here the CDR3 DNA reads TGCAGTGCTCCCGGGACTAGCGTCACAGATACGCAGTATTTT. It is translated as CSAPGTSVTDTQYF.

The chain is built from TRBV9 and TRBJ2-7; no clear D gene. V was trimmed by 4 bases and J by 6 bases, leaving 11 bases between them. Germline V gives CDR1 SGDLS, CDR2 YYNGEE. CDR3 length equals 12 residues. The CDR3 DNA reads as TGTGCCAGCAGCCCCACGTCGAGCGAGCAGTACTTC. Translated: CASSPTSSEQYF.

This clonotype showed up many times. The chain combines TRBV5-4 with TRBJ2-3; TRBD1 is a possible D gene (6 bases). CDR1 is SGHNT and CDR2 is YYREEE in the germline V gene (reference sequence). This CDR3 comprises 16 residues. Trimming stripped 2 bases from V and 0 bases from J, with 13 bases between. CDR3 bases: TGTGCCAGCAGCTTCCGGACAGCCTCTAGCACAGATACGCAGTATTTT. It codes for CASSFRTASSTDTQYF.

This clonotype came up many times. This chain joins TRBV7-8 and TRBJ2-1, with 8 bases aligning to TRBD1. The J segment lost 5 bases and the V segment lost 5 bases, leaving 11 bases of the junction unmatched. CDR1 SGHVS and CDR2 FQNEAQ come from the germline V gene. This CDR3 has 16 amino acids. The CDR3 region is CASSPLDRGLDNEQFF. For the CDR3, the DNA is TGTGCCAGCAGCCCTCTCGACAGGGGACTCGACAATGAGCAGTTCTTC.

This chain's CDR3 is CASSFTSGREQETQYF. The CDR3 coding sequence is TGTGCCAGCAGCTTTACTAGCGGGAGGGAGCAAGAGACCCAGTACTTC. The genes are TRBV7-2 and TRBJ2-5; 13 bases line up with TRBD2. CDR1 is SGHTA, CDR2 FQGNSA, per germline. The CDR3 has 16 residues. V shed 3 bases, J shed 2 bases, and the junction held 3 bases outside the gene matches.

The chain carries TRBV6-2 or TRBV6-3 and TRBJ1-3, with 9 bases aligning to TRBD1. CDR3 length: 13 amino acids. Losses at the gene ends were 6 bases for V and 5 bases for J; bases not matched to a gene: 2. Germline V gene sequence: CDR1 MNHEY, CDR2 SVGEGT. CDR3 in DNA: TGTGCCAGCAGGACAGGGGGGAGAAACACCATATATTTT. Its translation: CASRTGGRNTIYF.

The V gene is TRBV28, the J gene TRBJ1-2; no reliable D call. V lost 6 bases and J 2 bases, leaving 7 bases between the germline ends. The germline V gene has CDR1 MDHEN and CDR2 SYDVKM. The CDR3 is made up of 12 amino acids. The CDR3, as DNA: TGTGCCAGCAGGCCAGGAAACTATGGCTACACCTTC. This translates into CASRPGNYGYTF.

The rearrangement links TRBV5-1 to TRBJ2-3; 7 nucleotides agree with TRBD2. The germline gives CDR1 SGHRS, CDR2 YFSETQ. The CDR3 runs to 13 residues. With V trimmed by 4 bases and J by 5 bases, 4 bases remained unmatched. For the CDR3, the DNA is TGCGCCAGCAGCAGCGGGACTCAAGATACGCAGTATTTT. Its protein is CASSSGTQDTQYF.